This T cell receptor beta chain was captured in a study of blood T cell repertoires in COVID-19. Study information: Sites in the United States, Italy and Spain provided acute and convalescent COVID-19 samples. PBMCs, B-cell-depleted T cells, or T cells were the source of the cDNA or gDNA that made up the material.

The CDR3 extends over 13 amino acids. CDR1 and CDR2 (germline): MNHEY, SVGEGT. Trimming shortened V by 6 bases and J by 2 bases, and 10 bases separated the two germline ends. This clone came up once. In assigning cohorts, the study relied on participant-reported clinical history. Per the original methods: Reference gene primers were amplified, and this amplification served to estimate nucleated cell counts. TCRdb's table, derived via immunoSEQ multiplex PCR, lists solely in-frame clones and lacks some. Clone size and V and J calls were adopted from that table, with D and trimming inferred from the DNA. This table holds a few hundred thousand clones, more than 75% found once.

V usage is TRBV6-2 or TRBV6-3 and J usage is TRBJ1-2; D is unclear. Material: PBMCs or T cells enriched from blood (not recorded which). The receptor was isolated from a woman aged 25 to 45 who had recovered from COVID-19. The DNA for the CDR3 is TGTGCCAGCAGCCTCAGTCTGAACTATGGCTACACCTTC. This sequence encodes CASSLSLNYGYTF.